This TCR beta chain stems from a study of T cells after yellow fever vaccination. Study information: It was SMART-Seq v4 Ultra Low Input that prepared the fractions with low cell numbers.

This clonotype was detected only a few times. Trimming at V came to 7 bases and at J to 6 bases, leaving 3 bases not matched to a gene. The CDR3 spans 13 residues. A process of 5'RACE template switching, which added a universal primer site and UMIs, was used to make TCR cDNA. MiXCR, applied by TCRdb to the 5' RACE reads, yields one record per CDR3 protein. The data hold hundreds of thousands of distinct CDR3 sequences, with about 8.3% observed a single time. The source material was PBMCs, sampled about 49 days after the first yellow fever vaccination. The sequence came from a man younger than 35 who received the YFV17D yellow fever vaccine. The chain joins TRBV12-3 or TRBV12-4 to TRBJ2-1; 10 bases align to TRBD2. The CDR3 DNA follows: TGTGCCAGCAAAGCGGGGGGGCTCAATGAGCAGTTCTTC. The encoded protein is CASKAGGLNEQFF.